Shown below are 20 T cell receptor beta chains from a single sample sequenced in a study of beta chain features in type 1 diabetes. All of the isolated RNA was reverse transcribed, so expressed TCRB transcripts were sequenced. Libraries were prepared by immunoSEQ multiplex PCR; TCRdb keeps only in-frame clonotypes and omits some of them. The sample lists around 500,000 clones; roughly 31% were seen once. Material for sequencing was naive CD4+ T cells from blood. Receptor source: a man aged 18 to 29 in good health.

This clone was counted between two and nine times. V and J are TRBV5-1 and TRBJ2-4, with 8 bases lining up with TRBD2. The CDR3 is 15 residues long. The V segment lost 3 bases and the J segment 7 bases; nucleotides outside the gene matches: 9. The germline gives CDR1 SGHRS, CDR2 YFSETQ. In DNA, the CDR3 is TGCGCCAGCAGCTCGATCCCAGCGGGAGATAACATTCAGTACTTC. Protein: CASSSIPAGDNIQYF.

The chain joins TRBV25-1 to TRBJ1-5; 9 positions agree with TRBD1. Germline V lookup: CDR1 MGHDK, CDR2 SYGVNS. Losses at the gene ends were 6 bases for V and 6 bases for J; bases not matched to a gene: 6. This CDR3 has 14 residues. In nucleotides, the CDR3 is TGTGCCAGCAGGGGACAGGGCCTGAGTCAGCCCCAGCATTTT. It translates to CASRGQGLSQPQHF.

This clone was seen a few times. The V call is TRBV9, the J call TRBJ2-2; TRBD1 matches at 7 bases. V dropped 1 base and J dropped 8; count of bases not matched to a gene: 8. The CDR3 totals 15 residues. The germline V gene encodes CDR1 SGDLS and CDR2 YYNGEE. CDR3 DNA sequence: TGTGCCAGCAGCGTAAGGACAGGCGTTCCGGGGGAGCTGTTTTTT. Its protein is CASSVRTGVPGELFF.

Only a few counts were recorded for this clone. The chain combines TRBV27 with TRBJ2-7; perhaps TRBD2 as D (5 bases). V lost 6 bases to trimming and J lost 5 bases, with 17 bases between them. The CDR3 has 14 amino acids. Germline CDR1 MNHEY, CDR2 SMNVEV (reference sequence). DNA of the CDR3: TGTGCCAGCAGACGGGGTCGAGGTATGGACGAGCAGTACTTC. Residues: CASRRGRGMDEQYF.

The rearrangement joins TRBV19 to TRBJ2-3, with D perhaps given as TRBD1 or TRBD2 (6 bases each). The ends were cut back, 7 bases at V and 6 bases at J, with 14 bases in the middle. The CDR3 has 13 amino acids. Germline V gene sequence: CDR1 LNHDA, CDR2 SQIVND (reference sequence). The CDR3 DNA sequence: TGTGCCAGTACAACGACGGGGGCGGATACGCAGTATTTT. It encodes CASTTTGADTQYF.

This clone turned up a few times. This chain uses TRBV28 with TRBJ2-3; D could derive from TRBD1 or TRBD2 (7 bases each). V lost 5 bases, J lost 3 bases, and 21 bases lay in between. The germline gives CDR1 MDHEN, CDR2 SYDVKM. There are 17 residues in the CDR3. The CDR3 is CASSPGGRGRLTDTQYF. The CDR3 DNA follows: TGTGCCAGCAGTCCCGGAGGGAGGGGGCGCTTGACAGATACGCAGTATTTT.

DNA of the CDR3: TGTGCCAGCAGTTACTCGTGGCGCAACACCGGGGAGCTGTTTTTT. Amino acid sequence: CASSYSWRNTGELFF. This chain joins TRBV6-5 and TRBJ2-2; no clear D. V lost 0 bases, J lost 2 bases, and 7 bases lay in between. The CDR3 consists of 15 residues. Germline CDR1 reads MNHEY; CDR2 reads SVGAGI.

The chain carries TRBV30 and TRBJ1-2; D call uncertain. Germline V lookup: CDR1 GTSNPN, CDR2 SVGIG (reference sequence). This CDR3 region has 12 residues. V was pared by 1 base and J by 8 bases, with 11 bases between. CDR3: CAWSGTRYGYTF. CDR3 nucleotides: TGTGCCTGGAGTGGAACACGGTACGGCTACACCTTC.

CDR3 amino acids: CASRRTGSGEQYF. CDR3 DNA sequence: TGTGCCAGCAGGAGGACAGGGTCGGGGGAGCAGTACTTC. The chain has TRBV25-1 and TRBJ2-7, with TRBD1 matching 8 bases. The CDR3 runs to 13 residues. V lost 6 bases to trimming and J lost 7 bases; unmatched junction nucleotides: 8. The V gene's germline CDR1 is MGHDK and CDR2 SYGVNS.

The chain carries TRBV30 and TRBJ2-1; 14 bases are a match to TRBD2. Germline lookup yields CDR1 GTSNPN and CDR2 SVGIG (reference sequence). The CDR3 is made up of 18 amino acids. The ends lost 1 base at V and 1 base at J; junction bases unmatched: 6. DNA for the CDR3: TGTGCCTGGAGTGCCGGAGGACTAGCGGGAGGTTCCTACAATGAGCAGTTCTTC. It codes for CAWSAGGLAGGSYNEQFF.

CDR3 in DNA: TGTGCCAGCAGTGACCAGGGGGCAACCTACGAGCAGTACTTC. Translated, it gives CASSDQGATYEQYF. The V and J genes are TRBV2 and TRBJ2-7; TRBD1 agrees at 8 bases. With V trimmed by 3 bases and J by 2 bases, 3 bases remained unmatched. Germline CDR1 SNHLY, CDR2 FYNNEI. The length of the CDR3 is 14 residues.

With regard to this clone: The sample contains more than one DNA sequence encoding this CDR3. The rearrangement links TRBV30 to TRBJ1-5, with 10 bases identical to TRBD1. V lost 3 bases and J lost 2; bases outside the gene matches: 4. The CDR3 loop spans 15 amino acids. Germline values: CDR1 GTSNPN, CDR2 SVGIG (reference sequence). This CDR3 is CAWRDRGFGNQPQHF. In nucleotides, the CDR3 is TGTGCCTGGAGGGACAGGGGGTTCGGCAATCAGCCCCAGCATTTT.

V gene TRBV5-6 combines with J gene TRBJ2-1; D remains ambiguous. CDR3 size: 16 residues. Per the germline V gene, CDR1 is SGHDT and CDR2 is YYEEEE. V lost 0 bases and J 0 bases, leaving 10 bases between the germline ends. CDR3 protein: CASSLGAGISYNEQFF. CDR3 coding DNA: TGTGCCAGCAGCTTGGGCGCAGGAATCTCCTACAATGAGCAGTTCTTC.

V is TRBV7-9 and J is TRBJ1-3; 7 nucleotides agree with TRBD1. Unmatched junction bases numbered 6, after V lost 5 bases and J lost 5 bases. The germline gives CDR1 SEHNR, CDR2 FQNEAQ (reference sequence). The CDR3 is 14 amino acids. CDR3 sequence (DNA): TGTGCCAGCAGCCCCGACAGGGCGAGAAACACCATATATTTT. Amino acid sequence: CASSPDRARNTIYF.

The chain recombines TRBV30 with TRBJ1-1; TRBD1 might be the D (6 bases). The CDR3 is 14 residues long. The germline V gene encodes CDR1 GTSNPN and CDR2 SVGIG (reference sequence). Trimming shortened V by 2 bases and J by 1 base, and 11 bases separated the two germline ends. Here the CDR3 reads CAWSLDRKNTEAFF. In DNA, the CDR3 is TGTGCCTGGAGTTTAGACAGGAAGAACACTGAAGCTTTCTTT.

This clone appeared a few times. The chain uses TRBV9 and TRBJ2-3; TRBD2 matches 14 bases. CDR1 SGDLS and CDR2 YYNGEE come from the germline V gene. This CDR3 contains 15 residues. V trimming: 3 bases; J trimming: 6 bases; junction bases outside the gene matches: 3. The CDR3: CASSAGTSGSDTQYF. CDR3 coding DNA: TGTGCCAGCAGCGCCGGGACTAGCGGGAGTGATACGCAGTATTTT.

The chain carries TRBV7-2 and TRBJ2-5, with TRBD2 as a possible D gene (5 bases). The CDR3 has 14 amino acids. With 0 bases removed from V and 5 bases from J, the gap between germline ends came to 10 bases. In germline, CDR1 is SGHTA, CDR2 FQGNSA. The CDR3 here is CASSLAGVGETQYF. Here the CDR3 DNA reads TGTGCCAGCAGCTTAGCCGGGGTTGGGGAGACCCAGTACTTC.

To note about this clone: The sample has other DNA sequences that encode this CDR3 too. This chain links TRBV9 with TRBJ2-3, with a weak D call TRBD2 (5 bases). The V end was cut by 2 bases, the J end by 5 bases, with 6 bases between. The germline V gene has CDR1 SGDLS and CDR2 YYNGEE. The CDR3 is made up of 12 amino acids. The DNA of the CDR3 is TGTGCCAGCAGCGTGGGAGAAGATACGCAGTATTTT. It codes for CASSVGEDTQYF.

The chain employs TRBV25-1 and TRBJ2-3, with D perhaps TRBD1 (5 bases). CDR1 is MGHDK and CDR2 is SYGVNS in the germline V gene. V lost 7 bases to trimming and J lost 2 bases, with 10 bases between them. The CDR3 spans 13 residues. Here the CDR3 reads CASKQEPTDTQYF. The CDR3 DNA sequence: TGTGCCAGCAAACAGGAACCCACAGATACGCAGTATTTT.

This clone was observed a handful of times. The chain links TRBV30 to TRBJ2-7, with 9 bases fitting TRBD2. Germline V lookup: CDR1 GTSNPN, CDR2 SVGIG (reference sequence). V was clipped by 3 bases and J by 3 bases; unmatched bases: 18. The CDR3 is 18 residues long. CDR3 sequence (DNA): TGTGCCTGGAGCGAATTCGGGAGGCTAGCGGGATCAAACTACGAGCAGTACTTC. Translation: CAWSEFGRLAGSNYEQYF.